This is a list of T cell receptor beta chains from one sample in a study of blood T cell repertoires in COVID-19. Here immunoSEQ multiplex PCR was the method, and the copy in TCRdb shows in-frame clones only, minus some. This sample yields 70,000 to 100,000 clones, of which 75% to 90% are seen a single time; 0.95% to 1.5% belongs to the top ten. The sample comprised peripheral blood. These receptors were taken from a man aged 80 or over with active or convalescent COVID-19. The CDR3 runs from the conserved cysteine through the conserved F or W. The D gene is left open where the match is weak. Clone size appears in some rows only: once, few, many, or a class for an expanded clone.

J	D	V	size	CDR3	DNA
TRBJ1-1	TRBD1	TRBV2	.	CASSEDRMNTEAFF	TGTGCCAGCAGTGAGGACAGGATGAACACTGAAGCTTTCTTT
TRBJ2-5	TRBD2	TRBV5-4	.	CASSLKEGSGGETQYF	TGTGCCAGCAGCTTGAAAGAAGGGAGCGGGGGGGAGACCCAGTACTTC
TRBJ1-1	TRBD1	TRBV5-4	.	CASSGTGGRTEAFF	TGTGCCAGCAGTGGGACAGGGGGCAGGACTGAAGCTTTCTTT
TRBJ2-5	TRBD1	TRBV11-3	.	CASSFTAGTGGQETQYF	TGTGCCAGCAGCTTCACCGCCGGGACAGGGGGCCAAGAGACCCAGTACTTC
TRBJ2-7	.	TRBV18	.	CASSPPSRGDEQYF	TGTGCCAGCTCACCACCGAGCAGGGGGGACGAGCAGTACTTC
TRBJ2-7	TRBD1	TRBV27	.	CASSLSDRASYEQYF	TGTGCCAGCAGTCTGTCGGACAGGGCTTCCTACGAGCAGTACTTC
TRBJ2-1	.	TRBV12-5	.	CASGLGEFLFF	TGTGCTAGTGGTTTGGGGGAGTTTCTGTTCTTC
TRBJ2-1	TRBD2	TRBV11-3	.	CASSSGTTSGLYNEQFF	TGTGCCAGCAGCTCCGGGACTACTAGCGGACTTTACAATGAGCAGTTCTTC
TRBJ2-1	.	TRBV5-1	.	CASSPAEGGGSYNEQFF	TGCGCCAGCAGCCCTGCAGAGGGCGGAGGCTCCTACAATGAGCAGTTCTTC
TRBJ2-1	.	TRBV7-3	.	CASSPSTGIEQFF	TGTGCCAGCAGCCCGTCCACAGGGATTGAGCAGTTCTTC
TRBJ2-1	TRBD2	TRBV29-1	few	CSVAGTRTVEQFF	TGCAGCGTGGCCGGGACTAGGACGGTTGAGCAGTTCTTC
TRBJ2-5	TRBD2	TRBV9	.	CASSGTSGHQETQYF	TGTGCCAGCAGCGGGACTAGCGGACACCAAGAGACCCAGTACTTC
TRBJ2-5	TRBD1	TRBV7-9	.	CASSRTGDLETQYF	TGTGCCAGCAGCCGAACAGGGGATTTGGAGACCCAGTACTTC
TRBJ1-1	TRBD1	TRBV7-9	.	CASSSGGHVNTEAFF	TGTGCCAGCAGTTCAGGGGGTCATGTGAACACTGAAGCTTTCTTT
TRBJ2-7	TRBD1	TRBV10-1	.	CASRTGTGGEQYF	TGCGCCAGCAGAACCGGGACAGGGGGCGAGCAGTACTTC
TRBJ2-5	.	TRBV11-2	.	CASSLVRETQYF	TGTGCCAGCAGCTTGGTTCGGGAGACCCAGTACTTC
TRBJ2-1	TRBD2	TRBV3-1/TRBV3-2	.	CASSQGTQGLAVGNEQFF	TGTGCCAGCAGCCAAGGGACTCAGGGACTAGCGGTAGGGAATGAGCAGTTCTTC
TRBJ2-7	.	TRBV4-3	.	CASSQEWAYEQYF	TGCGCCAGCAGCCAAGAGTGGGCGTACGAGCAGTACTTC
TRBJ1-3	.	TRBV7-3	.	CASSFTRGPGNTIYF	TGTGCCAGCAGCTTCACCAGGGGTCCTGGAAACACCATATATTTT
TRBJ2-1	TRBD2	TRBV3-1/TRBV3-2	.	CASSQAPGLADYNEQFF	TGTGCCAGCAGCCAAGCCCCGGGACTAGCGGACTACAATGAGCAGTTCTTC
TRBJ1-4	.	TRBV4-1	.	CASRGLGEKLFF	TGCGCCAGCCGGGGGTTAGGAGAAAAACTGTTTTTT
TRBJ2-3	TRBD2	TRBV18	.	CASSTAGGSGDTQYF	TGTGCCAGCTCAACGGCGGGAGGGTCAGGAGATACGCAGTATTTT